The sequence of this T cell receptor (beta chain) was determined in a study of radiotherapy plus CTLA-4 blockade in lung cancer. Looking at the study overall: With less than 40% of patients having disease control, objective responses were seen in roughly 18%. General study findings and limits: TCR clones of tumor origin grew in blood after radiotherapy plus ipilimumab. Among reported predictors of response, early blood T cell clone dynamics with interferon-beta performed best.

The CDR3 has 15 residues. Looked up from germline, CDR1 is MNHEY and CDR2 is SVGAGI. The J segment lost 4 bases and the V segment lost 2 bases, leaving 6 bases of the junction unmatched. Profiling relied on immunoSEQ multiplex PCR, and the TCRdb table lists in-frame clones only, not all of them. This sample has about 14,000 clones; 70% to 90% occur once, and the top ten carry 13% to 15%. As regards this clone: The antigen is not known.

Sequenced here: peripheral blood, sampled from a patient treated with radiotherapy plus ipilimumab. The source of this sequence is a human donor with non-small cell lung cancer that progressed on radiotherapy plus ipilimumab. Some clones in this sample may be carry-over from other donors' samples. The V and J genes are TRBV6-5 and TRBJ2-3; TRBD2 matches 7 bases. The CDR3 protein is CASSYQGLNPDTQYF. CDR3 nucleotides: TGTGCCAGCAGTTACCAGGGACTAAACCCAGATACGCAGTATTTT.